This passage covers 32 T cell receptor beta chains from one sample sequenced in a study of cytomegalovirus exposure and HLA in healthy donors. With 60 Vbeta and 13 Jbeta primers, the PCR was carried out. TCRdb keeps only in-frame clones here, not all; method: immunoSEQ multiplex PCR. Among 100,000 to 150,000 clones listed, roughly 72% were seen once. Sequenced sample: PBMCs. The source of these receptors is a male donor in good health and CMV-seronegative.

The rearrangement joins TRBV10-3 to TRBJ1-1; D is unclear. V lost 0 bases and J lost 9, with 14 bases in between. The CDR3 is 14 amino acids. From germline, CDR1 is ENHRY and CDR2 SYGVKD. The CDR3 is CAISESAEGHKAFF. Here the CDR3 DNA reads TGTGCCATCAGTGAGTCTGCAGAGGGCCACAAAGCTTTCTTT.

This clone was seen only a few times. The genes are TRBV20-1 and TRBJ2-5, with D possibly TRBD1 on 6 matching bases. CDR3 length equals 11 residues. Germline values: CDR1 DFQATT, CDR2 SNEGSKA (reference sequence). The V gene lost 6 bases and the J gene lost 3 bases, with 8 bases spanning the gap. CDR3 region: CSASGEETQYF. The DNA of the CDR3 is TGCAGTGCGTCAGGGGAAGAGACCCAGTACTTC.

J is TRBJ1-5 and V is TRBV19; D remains unclear. The V end lost 4 bases, the J end lost 2 bases, and 9 bases lay between the germline ends. Germline V gene lookup returns CDR1 LNHDA and CDR2 SQIVND (reference sequence). The CDR3 sequence is 14 residues long. DNA of the CDR3: TGTGCCAGTAGTACGGTAAACGGCAATCAGCCCCAGCATTTT. Translating gives CASSTVNGNQPQHF.

The gene calls are TRBV18 and TRBJ1-1, with 7 bases identical to TRBD1. From germline, CDR1 is KGHSH and CDR2 LQKENI. The junction had 7 bases not matched to a gene; V was cut back by 4 bases and J by 5 bases. The CDR3 extends over 14 amino acids. The CDR3 DNA is TGTGCCAGCTCACTACCGACAGGGAGGACTGAAGCTTTCTTT. Its protein product is CASSLPTGRTEAFF. Full variable domain (remainder filled in from reference TRBV18 and TRBJ1-1): NAGVMQNPRHLVRRRGQEARLRCSPMKGHSHVYWYRQLPEEGLKFMVYLQKENIIDESGMPKERFSAEFPKEGPSILRIQQVVRGDSAAYFCASSLPTGRTEAFFGQGTRLTVV.

CDR3 nucleotide sequence: TGTGCCAGCAGTGAACAGAGGGCATGGAGCAATCAGCCCCAGCATTTT. Protein product: CASSEQRAWSNQPQHF. V and J are TRBV6-1 and TRBJ1-5; D unresolved. The length of the CDR3 is 16 residues. CDR1 is MNHNS and CDR2 is SASEGT in the germline V gene. V was clipped by 2 bases and J by 1 base, with 12 bases between them.

This chain joins TRBV6-6 and TRBJ2-1; 13 bases fit TRBD2. The CDR3 consists of 14 residues. Germline assignment: CDR1 MNHNY and CDR2 SVGAGI (reference sequence). Losses at the gene ends were 6 bases for V and 6 bases for J; bases not matched to a gene: 2. In nucleotides, the CDR3 is TGTGCCAGCAGCCGGACTAGCGGGAGCAATGAGCAGTTCTTC. Its protein product is CASSRTSGSNEQFF.

The gene calls are TRBV19 and TRBJ1-1, with TRBD1 matching 10 bases. There are 17 residues in the CDR3. V lost 4 bases to trimming and J lost 2 bases; unmatched junction nucleotides: 10. Germline V CDR1 and CDR2: LNHDA, SQIVND (reference sequence). The CDR3 region has the DNA TGTGCCAGTAGTAGGGTAGACAGGGGGCATAGTAACACTGAAGCTTTCTTT. Amino acid sequence: CASSRVDRGHSNTEAFF.

V usage is TRBV28 and J usage is TRBJ2-5; 8 positions match TRBD1. V lost 5 bases and J lost 7; bases outside the gene matches: 18. This CDR3 is built from 17 residues. Looked up from germline, CDR1 is MDHEN and CDR2 is SYDVKM. In nucleotides, the CDR3 is TGTGCCAGCAGTCCCTCCCCGAGGACAGGGTGGGTCCGGACCCAGTACTTC. It yields the protein CASSPSPRTGWVRTQYF.

The chain couples TRBV2 to TRBJ2-7; possible D gene TRBD2, 6 bases. The CDR3 consists of 16 residues. Germline V lookup: CDR1 SNHLY, CDR2 FYNNEI. V dropped 5 bases and J dropped 1 base, with 18 bases sitting between them. The CDR3 is CASSKPQREVSYEQYF. CDR3 nucleotide sequence: TGTGCCAGCAGTAAACCTCAAAGGGAGGTTTCCTACGAGCAGTACTTC.

The DNA for the CDR3 is TGCGCCAGCAGTTTCAGCGGGAACGAGCAGTACTTC. Translating it yields CASSFSGNEQYF. V is TRBV5-1 and J is TRBJ2-5; 7 bases align to TRBD2. The last part of the DNA fits TRBJ2-7 better; the J call may be wrong. Germline V lookup: CDR1 SGHRS, CDR2 YFSETQ. The CDR3 sequence is 12 residues long.

This clone has only a few counts. The CDR3 DNA is TGTGCCAGCTTTAAGGACAGGGGGGGAACTGAAGCTTTCTTT. Amino acid sequence: CASFKDRGGTEAFF. This chain connects TRBV18 to TRBJ1-1, with TRBD1 matching 10 bases. Germline V gives CDR1 KGHSH, CDR2 LQKENI. After removal of 7 bases from V and 5 bases from J, the junction contained 7 bases not matched to a gene. The CDR3 loop spans 14 amino acids.

This rearrangement joins TRBV28 to TRBJ2-1; a weak D match, TRBD2 (5 bases). The CDR3 covers 14 residues. V was pared by 5 bases and J by 3 bases, with 11 bases between. Germline V gene lookup returns CDR1 MDHEN and CDR2 SYDVKM. The CDR3 region is CASSAGGRYNEQFF. DNA for the CDR3: TGTGCCAGCAGTGCTGGCGGGCGCTACAATGAGCAGTTCTTC.

The gene calls are TRBV27 and TRBJ2-1; 9 bases agree with TRBD2. CDR1 is MNHEY, CDR2 SMNVEV, per germline (reference sequence). The CDR3 extends over 15 amino acids. V dropped 5 bases and J dropped 9; count of bases not matched to a gene: 11. The CDR3 spells CASSPHSGGQGEQFF. For the CDR3, the DNA is TGTGCCAGCAGTCCCCATAGCGGGGGTCAGGGTGAGCAGTTCTTC.

This chain connects TRBV30 to TRBJ1-5; TRBD1 agrees at 8 bases. Per the germline V gene, CDR1 is GTSNPN and CDR2 is SVGIG (reference sequence). V shed 1 base and J 0 bases; nucleotides not matched to a gene: 2. The CDR3 loop spans 15 amino acids. CDR3 DNA sequence: TGTGCCTGGAGTGGGGACAGGAATAGCAATCAGCCCCAGCATTTT. This translates into CAWSGDRNSNQPQHF.

The chain has TRBV5-1 and TRBJ2-5; D gene uncertain. Deletions cut 6 bases from V and 2 bases from J, with 14 bases between. Germline CDR1 reads SGHRS; CDR2 reads YFSETQ. The length of the CDR3 is 14 residues. The CDR3 sequence: CASKSEDWQETQYF. Here the CDR3 DNA reads TGCGCCAGCAAGTCAGAGGATTGGCAAGAGACCCAGTACTTC.

The V gene is TRBV19, the J gene TRBJ1-1; weak D call: TRBD1 (6 bases). The V gene's germline CDR1 is LNHDA and CDR2 SQIVND (reference sequence). CDR3 length: 15 residues. V lost 7 bases and J lost 0, with 15 bases in between. The CDR3 nucleotides are TGTGCCAGTACCATAACAGGGTCGCTGAACACTGAAGCTTTCTTT. It encodes CASTITGSLNTEAFF.

V is TRBV7-8 and J is TRBJ2-7; a possible D gene is TRBD2 (5 bases). Trimming stripped 1 base from V and 0 bases from J, with 16 bases between. The CDR3 has 17 amino acids. Per the germline V gene, CDR1 is SGHVS and CDR2 is FQNEAQ. The CDR3 region is CASSLGVRLGISYEQYF. DNA for the CDR3: TGTGCCAGCAGCTTAGGGGTCCGCCTCGGGATCTCCTACGAGCAGTACTTC.

The V and J genes are TRBV10-3 and TRBJ2-6; unclear D gene. V was cut by 6 bases and J by 0 bases, with 9 bases left in between. CDR1 and CDR2 (germline): ENHRY, SYGVKD. The length of the CDR3 is 15 residues. The CDR3 protein is CAIRNSASGANVLTF. DNA for the CDR3: TGTGCCATCAGGAACAGTGCCTCTGGGGCCAACGTCCTGACTTTC.

This rearrangement joins TRBV28 to TRBJ2-7; 10 bases line up with TRBD1. The CDR3 runs 14 residues. The germline CDR1 and CDR2 sequences are MDHEN and SYDVKM. Trimming cost V 7 bases and J 2 bases; bases outside gene matches: 5. CDR3 region: CASTLGTGAYEQYF. CDR3 coding DNA: TGTGCCAGCACCCTCGGGACAGGGGCCTACGAGCAGTACTTC.

The chain employs TRBV30 and TRBJ1-6; D is perhaps TRBD1 (5 bases). The ends were cut back, 4 bases at V and 0 bases at J, with 13 bases in the middle. Germline V gene sequence: CDR1 GTSNPN, CDR2 SVGIG (reference sequence). The CDR3 runs 16 residues. The CDR3 reads CAWTAGPGSYNSPLHF. The CDR3 DNA sequence: TGTGCCTGGACTGCAGGGCCGGGCTCCTATAATTCACCCCTCCACTTT.

The V gene is TRBV29-1, the J gene TRBJ1-2, with TRBD1 identical over 7 bases. The CDR3 is 16 residues long. V gave up 3 bases and J gave up 2 bases; unmatched junction bases: 12. The germline V gene encodes CDR1 SQVTM and CDR2 ANQGSEA. The CDR3 protein is CSVDRGEGALNYGYTF. The CDR3 bases are TGCAGCGTTGATAGGGGCGAGGGGGCGCTGAACTATGGCTACACCTTC. The full variable domain, in which reference TRBV29-1 and TRBJ1-2 provide the parts outside the CDR3, is SAVISQKPSRDICQRGTSLTIQCQVDSQVTMMFWYRQQPGQSLTLIATANQGSEATYESGFVIDKFPISRPNLTFSTLTVSNMSPEDSSIYLCSVDRGEGALNYGYTFGSGTRLTVV.

The V gene is TRBV5-4, the J gene TRBJ1-1; 7 positions match TRBD1. This CDR3 is 15 amino acids long. CDR1 is SGHNT and CDR2 is YYREEE in the germline V gene (reference sequence). V trimming: 4 bases; J trimming: 1 base; junction bases outside the gene matches: 7. CDR3 DNA: TGTGCCAGCAGCCGCCCTAGGACAGGGAACACTGAAGCTTTCTTT. Its translation is CASSRPRTGNTEAFF.

This chain joins TRBV2 and TRBJ2-1, with 11 bases that match TRBD2. After removal of 7 bases from V and 8 bases from J, the junction contained 10 bases not matched to a gene. The CDR3 totals 15 residues. Per the germline V gene, CDR1 is SNHLY and CDR2 is FYNNEI. The CDR3 coding sequence is TGTGCCAGCACTACGACTAGCGGGACTGTCGATGAGCAGTTCTTC. It specifies CASTTTSGTVDEQFF.

The chain links TRBV7-9 to TRBJ1-5, with D uncertain. The V gene's germline CDR1 is SEHNR and CDR2 FQNEAQ (reference sequence). The CDR3 consists of 13 residues. V was cut by 1 base and J by 9 bases, with 10 bases left in between. In DNA form, the CDR3 reads TGTGCCAGCAGCTTAGAGTTAATGGCGCCCCAGCATTTT. It specifies CASSLELMAPQHF.

This chain uses TRBV18 with TRBJ1-5; D is undetermined. Looked up from germline, CDR1 is KGHSH and CDR2 is LQKENI. Between the trimmed V and J ends, which lost 3 bases and 5 bases, there was a span of 11 bases. This CDR3 contains 14 residues. Here the CDR3 reads CASSPGLVDQPQHF. The CDR3 DNA is TGTGCCAGCTCACCGGGCCTGGTGGATCAGCCCCAGCATTTT.

The chain employs TRBV2 and TRBJ2-1, with 9 bases aligning to TRBD1. V trimming: 6 bases; J trimming: 4 bases; junction bases outside the gene matches: 10. Germline-derived CDR1 and CDR2 are SNHLY and FYNNEI. The CDR3 is 16 amino acids. CDR3 sequence (DNA): TGTGCCAGCAGCTCTCCCGGACAGGGGCCTTACAATGAGCAGTTCTTC. Translation gives CASSSPGQGPYNEQFF.

The gene calls are TRBV6-1 and TRBJ2-7, with 7 bases matching TRBD2. The CDR3 covers 16 residues. Germline CDR1 and CDR2: MNHNS and SASEGT. Losses at the gene ends were 0 bases for V and 2 bases for J; bases not matched to a gene: 7. The CDR3 is CASSEAGGTLPYEQYF. The CDR3 nucleotides read TGTGCCAGCAGTGAAGCGGGAGGGACTCTTCCCTACGAGCAGTACTTC.

The V gene is TRBV27, the J gene TRBJ2-5, with 7 bases lining up with TRBD1. The CDR3 contains 15 residues. Germline CDR1 reads MNHEY; CDR2 reads SMNVEV (reference sequence). J was trimmed by 1 base and V by 5 bases; bases with no gene match: 7. The chain's CDR3 is CASSPPGTAQETQYF. In DNA form, the CDR3 reads TGTGCCAGCAGTCCGCCCGGGACAGCCCAAGAGACCCAGTACTTC.

The chain combines TRBV28 with TRBJ1-2; no firm D call. V was shortened by 6 bases and J by 2 bases, with 13 bases between the two germline ends. Germline-derived CDR1 and CDR2 are MDHEN and SYDVKM. This CDR3 region has 14 residues. The CDR3 protein is CASSLSGRNYGYTF. The CDR3 DNA follows: TGTGCCAGCAGCCTAAGTGGCAGGAACTATGGCTACACCTTC.

The chain has TRBV29-1 and TRBJ1-4; 8 bases map to TRBD1. The CDR3 is made up of 13 amino acids. V was pared by 5 bases and J by 4 bases, with 3 bases of the junction left unmatched. Germline CDR1 SQVTM, CDR2 ANQGSEA. The CDR3 loop is CSVSTGVNEKLFF. CDR3 coding DNA: TGCAGCGTTTCGACAGGGGTTAATGAAAAACTGTTTTTT.

The chain links TRBV7-3 to TRBJ2-7, with TRBD1 as a possible D gene (5 bases). The V gene's germline CDR1 is SGHTA and CDR2 FQGTGA. V lost 0 bases and J 5 bases, leaving 17 bases between the germline ends. The CDR3 sequence is 16 residues long. The CDR3 sequence is CASSLTGSAGKNEQYF. CDR3 DNA: TGTGCCAGCAGCTTAACAGGGTCGGCAGGGAAAAACGAGCAGTACTTC. Drawing the rest from reference TRBV7-3 and TRBJ2-7, the complete variable domain is GAGVSQTPSNKVTEKGKYVELRCDPISGHTALYWYRQSLGQGPEFLIYFQGTGAADDSGLPNDRFFAVRPEGSVSTLKIQRTERGDSAVYLCASSLTGSAGKNEQYFGPGTRLTVT.

The rearrangement joins TRBV30 to TRBJ2-1, with 9 nucleotides matching TRBD2. The CDR3 runs 14 residues. J was trimmed by 12 bases and V by 4 bases; bases with no gene match: 13. Germline lookup yields CDR1 GTSNPN and CDR2 SVGIG (reference sequence). The CDR3 DNA reads TGTGCCTGGACCGGGACTAGCTCTTTAAATCGGCAGTTCTTC. Its protein product is CAWTGTSSLNRQFF.